This T cell receptor (beta chain) came from a study of PD-L1 blockade in urothelial cancer. Study overall: Patients went on atezolizumab in the mid-2010s, receiving 1,200 mg intravenously every 3 weeks.

The repertoire was sequenced with immunoSEQ multiplex PCR; TCRdb's copy has only in-frame clones and lacks some. Seen here are some 22,000 clones, under 95% observed once, and the top ten hold roughly 12%. The V and J ends lost 7 bases and 2 bases respectively, with 8 bases between them. The germline gives CDR1 MDHEN, CDR2 SYDVKM. The CDR3 sequence is 12 residues long. General study results and limits: Those with durable benefit had larger increases in tumor-associated blood clones at 3 weeks. Pretreatment peripheral blood TCR clonality that fell below the median predicted better survival among the patients studied.

Worth noting for this clone: Its antigen is undetermined.

Time point here: peripheral blood 6 weeks after treatment start. Patients each gave 1 to 8 samples, pretreatment and on-treatment. The source material was PBMCs, sampled around atezolizumab (anti-PD-L1) treatment. This rearrangement joins TRBV28 to TRBJ1-1; tentatively, D is TRBD1 (5 bases). The TCR originated in a woman aged 60-75 years with urothelial cancer. CDR3 sequence reads: CASKGQNTEAFF. CDR3 nucleotides: TGTGCCAGCAAAGGACAAAACACTGAAGCTTTCTTT.